What follows are 5 T cell receptor beta chains derived from one specimen sequenced in a study of Ad26.COV2.S vaccination and SARS-CoV-2 variants. Sample treatment: about 20 received Ad26.COV2.S at low or high dose, single or two shots; 5 received placebo; per-sample allocation not given. Day 63 following the first vaccine or placebo injection was when the samples were taken. Measured with immunoSEQ multiplex PCR; TCRdb has only the in-frame clones, and not every one. This table has approximately 420,000 clones, approximately 90% appearing once. Specimen: peripheral blood, collected in a trial of Ad26.COV2.S vaccine versus placebo. These receptors all come from a person between 18 and 59 years old who received the Ad26.COV2.S COVID-19 vaccine or a placebo.

V gene TRBV4-1 combines with J gene TRBJ2-7, with TRBD2 identical over 7 bases. The CDR3 is 14 amino acids. Germline CDR1 is MGHRA and CDR2 is YSYEKL. J gave up 6 bases and V 1 base, and 6 bases lay outside the gene matches. The CDR3 region has the DNA TGCGCCAGCAGCCAAGTCCCGGGGGGAGGCGAGCAGTACTTC. Residues: CASSQVPGGGEQYF.

V and J are TRBV6-1 and TRBJ1-3, with D tentatively TRBD1 (6 bases). Trimming left V 2 bases short and J 4 bases short, with 9 bases between. The CDR3 length is 14 residues. CDR1 is MNHNS and CDR2 is SASEGT in the germline V gene. For the CDR3, the DNA is TGTGCCAGCAGTGAACGGGGGGCGGGAAACACCATATATTTT. It translates to CASSERGAGNTIYF.

V usage is TRBV9 and J usage is TRBJ2-6, with D uncertain. This CDR3 spans 13 amino acids. V lost 4 bases and J 3 bases, leaving 5 bases between the germline ends. Germline V gives CDR1 SGDLS, CDR2 YYNGEE. CDR3 sequence: CASSQFGANVLTF. In nucleotides, the CDR3 is TGTGCCAGCAGCCAGTTTGGGGCCAACGTCCTGACTTTC. Full variable domain (outside the CDR3, taken from reference TRBV9 and TRBJ2-6): DSGVTQTPKHLITATGQRVTLRCSPRSGDLSVYWYQQSLDQGLQFLIQYYNGEERAKGNILERFSAQQFPDLHSELNLSSLELGDSALYFCASSQFGANVLTFGAGSRLTVL.

A word on this clone: In the same sample, other DNA sequences code for this CDR3. The V gene is TRBV6-2 or TRBV6-3, the J gene TRBJ1-1; no reliable D call. Germline V lookup: CDR1 MNHEY, CDR2 SVGEGT. The CDR3 consists of 15 residues. The V and J ends lost 0 bases and 0 bases respectively, with 8 bases between them. This CDR3 is CASSYSGRMNTEAFF. CDR3 coding DNA: TGTGCCAGCAGTTACTCAGGGCGGATGAACACTGAAGCTTTCTTT.

The V call is TRBV9, the J call TRBJ2-1; D is unresolved. Germline CDR1 SGDLS, CDR2 YYNGEE. Deletions cut 4 bases from V and 2 bases from J, with 22 bases between. This CDR3 has 18 residues. The DNA of the CDR3 is TGTGCCAGCAGCATACACTCACAGCCAAGACTTACCTACAATGAGCAGTTCTTC. Translating gives CASSIHSQPRLTYNEQFF.